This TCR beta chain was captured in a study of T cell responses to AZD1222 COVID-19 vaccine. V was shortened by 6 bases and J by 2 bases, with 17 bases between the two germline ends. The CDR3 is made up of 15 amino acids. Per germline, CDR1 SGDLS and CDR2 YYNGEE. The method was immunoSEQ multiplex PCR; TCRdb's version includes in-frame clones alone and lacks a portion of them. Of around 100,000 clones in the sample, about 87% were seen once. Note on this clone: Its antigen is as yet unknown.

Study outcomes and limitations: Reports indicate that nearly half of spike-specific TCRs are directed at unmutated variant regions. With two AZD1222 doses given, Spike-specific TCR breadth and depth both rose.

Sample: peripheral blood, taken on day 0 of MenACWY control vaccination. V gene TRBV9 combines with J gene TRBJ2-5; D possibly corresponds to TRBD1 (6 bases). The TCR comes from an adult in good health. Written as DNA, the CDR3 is TGTGCCAGCAACTCGGGCTACAGGGCTCAAGAGACCCAGTACTTC. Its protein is CASNSGYRAQETQYF. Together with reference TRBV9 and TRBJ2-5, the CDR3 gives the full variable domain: DSGVTQTPKHLITATGQRVTLRCSPRSGDLSVYWYQQSLDQGLQFLIQYYNGEERAKGNILERFSAQQFPDLHSELNLSSLELGDSALYFCASNSGYRAQETQYFGPGTRLLVL.